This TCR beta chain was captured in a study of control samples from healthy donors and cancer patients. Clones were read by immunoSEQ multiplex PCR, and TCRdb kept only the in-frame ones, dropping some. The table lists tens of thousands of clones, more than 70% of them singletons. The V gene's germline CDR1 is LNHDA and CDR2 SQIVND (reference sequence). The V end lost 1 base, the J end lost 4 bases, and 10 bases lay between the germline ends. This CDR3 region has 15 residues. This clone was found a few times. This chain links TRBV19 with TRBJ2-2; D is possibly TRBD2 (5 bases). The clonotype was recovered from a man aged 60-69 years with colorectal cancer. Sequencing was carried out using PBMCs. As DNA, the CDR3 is TGTGCCAGTAGTATAGTCTCCGGGATCACCGGGGAGCTGTTTTTT. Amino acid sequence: CASSIVSGITGELFF.